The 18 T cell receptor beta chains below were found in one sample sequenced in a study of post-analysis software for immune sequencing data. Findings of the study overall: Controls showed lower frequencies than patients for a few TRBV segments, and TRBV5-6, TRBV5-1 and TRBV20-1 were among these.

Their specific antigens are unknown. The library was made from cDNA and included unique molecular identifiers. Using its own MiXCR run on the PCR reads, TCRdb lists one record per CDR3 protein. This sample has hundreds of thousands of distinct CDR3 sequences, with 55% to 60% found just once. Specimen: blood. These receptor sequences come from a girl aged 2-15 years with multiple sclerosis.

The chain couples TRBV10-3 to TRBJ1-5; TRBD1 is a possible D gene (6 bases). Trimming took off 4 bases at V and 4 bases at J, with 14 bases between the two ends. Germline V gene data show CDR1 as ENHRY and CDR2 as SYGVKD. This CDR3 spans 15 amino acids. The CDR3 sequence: CAISGGPEGNQPQHF. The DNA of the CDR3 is TGTGCCATCAGTGGGGGGCCCGAGGGGAATCAGCCCCAGCATTTT.

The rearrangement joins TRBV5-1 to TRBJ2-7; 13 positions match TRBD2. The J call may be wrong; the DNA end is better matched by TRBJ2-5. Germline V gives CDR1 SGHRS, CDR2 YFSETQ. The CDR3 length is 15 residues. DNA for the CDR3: TGCGCCAGCAGCCGGGGGACTAGCGGGAAAGAGACCCAGTACTTC. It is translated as CASSRGTSGKETQYF.

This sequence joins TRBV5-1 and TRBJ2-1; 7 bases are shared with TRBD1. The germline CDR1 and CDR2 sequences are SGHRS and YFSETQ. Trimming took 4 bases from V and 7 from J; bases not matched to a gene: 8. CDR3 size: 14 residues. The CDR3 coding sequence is TGCGCCAGCAGCGTAACAGGGGCGCGAAATGAGCAGTTCTTC. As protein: CASSVTGARNEQFF.

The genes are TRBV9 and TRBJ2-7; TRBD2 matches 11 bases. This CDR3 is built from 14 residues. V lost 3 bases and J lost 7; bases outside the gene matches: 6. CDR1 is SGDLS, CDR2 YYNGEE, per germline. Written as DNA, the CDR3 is TGTGCCAGCAGCGCACTAGCGGGAGCTGGGGAGCAGTACTTC. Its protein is CASSALAGAGEQYF.

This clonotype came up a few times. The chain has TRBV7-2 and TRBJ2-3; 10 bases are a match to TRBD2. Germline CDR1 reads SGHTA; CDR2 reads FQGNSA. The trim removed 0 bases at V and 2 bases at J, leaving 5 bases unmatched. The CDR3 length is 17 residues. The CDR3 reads CASSLAGSGGPTDTQYF. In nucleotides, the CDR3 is TGTGCCAGCAGCTTAGCGGGTAGCGGGGGGCCCACAGATACGCAGTATTTT.

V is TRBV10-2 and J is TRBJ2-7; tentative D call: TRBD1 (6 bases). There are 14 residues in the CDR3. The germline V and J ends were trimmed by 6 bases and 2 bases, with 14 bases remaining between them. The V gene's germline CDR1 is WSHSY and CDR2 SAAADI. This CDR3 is CASRIGGFTYEQYF. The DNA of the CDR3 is TGCGCCAGCAGAATAGGGGGATTCACCTACGAGCAGTACTTC.

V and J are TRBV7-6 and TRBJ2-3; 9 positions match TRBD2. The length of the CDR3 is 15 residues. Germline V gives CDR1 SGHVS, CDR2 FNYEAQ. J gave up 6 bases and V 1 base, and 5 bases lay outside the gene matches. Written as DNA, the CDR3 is TGTGCCAGCAGCTTAGGAGCGGGAGGCGGGGATACGCAGTATTTT. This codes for CASSLGAGGGDTQYF.

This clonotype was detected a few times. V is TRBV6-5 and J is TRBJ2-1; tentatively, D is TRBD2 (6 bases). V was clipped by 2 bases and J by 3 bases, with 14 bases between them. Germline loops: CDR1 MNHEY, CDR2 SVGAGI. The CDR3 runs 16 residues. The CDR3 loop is CASSYNQRVNYNEQFF. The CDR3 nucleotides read TGTGCCAGCAGTTACAACCAGCGGGTAAACTACAATGAGCAGTTCTTC.

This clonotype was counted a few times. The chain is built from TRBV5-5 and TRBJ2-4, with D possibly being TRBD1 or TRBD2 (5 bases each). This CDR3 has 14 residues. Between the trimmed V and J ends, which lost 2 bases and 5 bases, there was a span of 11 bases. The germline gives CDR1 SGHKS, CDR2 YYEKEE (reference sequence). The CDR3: CASSLPGAQNIQYF. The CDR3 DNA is TGTGCCAGCAGCTTACCCGGGGCCCAAAACATTCAGTACTTC.

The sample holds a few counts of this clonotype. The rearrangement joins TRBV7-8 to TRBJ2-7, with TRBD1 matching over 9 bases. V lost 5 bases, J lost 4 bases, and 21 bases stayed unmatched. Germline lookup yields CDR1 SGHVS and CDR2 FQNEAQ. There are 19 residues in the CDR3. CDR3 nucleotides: TGTGCCAGCAGCCTGAATCCGGGACAGGGCCTCCACAACTTATACGAGCAGTACTTC. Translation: CASSLNPGQGLHNLYEQYF.

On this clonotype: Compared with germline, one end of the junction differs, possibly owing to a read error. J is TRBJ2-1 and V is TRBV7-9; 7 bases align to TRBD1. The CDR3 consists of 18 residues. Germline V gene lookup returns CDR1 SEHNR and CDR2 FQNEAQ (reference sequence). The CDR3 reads CAGSKSPGQIRTYNEQFF. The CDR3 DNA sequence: TGTGCCGGCAGCAAATCCCCGGGACAGATCAGAACCTACAATGAGCAGTTCTTC.

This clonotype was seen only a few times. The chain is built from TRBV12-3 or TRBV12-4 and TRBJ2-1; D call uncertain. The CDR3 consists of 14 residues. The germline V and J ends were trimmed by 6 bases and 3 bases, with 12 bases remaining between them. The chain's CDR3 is CASRSNGNYNEQFF. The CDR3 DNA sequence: TGTGCCAGCAGGTCTAACGGTAACTACAATGAGCAGTTCTTC.

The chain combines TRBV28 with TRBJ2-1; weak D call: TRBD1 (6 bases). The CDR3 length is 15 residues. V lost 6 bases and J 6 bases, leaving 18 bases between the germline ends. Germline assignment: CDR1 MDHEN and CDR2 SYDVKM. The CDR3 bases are TGTGCCAGCAGCCCCGCAACAGGGTTGGTCAATGAGCAGTTCTTC. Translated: CASSPATGLVNEQFF.

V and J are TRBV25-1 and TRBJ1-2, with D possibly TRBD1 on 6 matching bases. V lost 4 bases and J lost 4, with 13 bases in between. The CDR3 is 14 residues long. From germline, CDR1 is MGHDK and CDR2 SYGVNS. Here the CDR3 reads CASSGTGTFYGYTF. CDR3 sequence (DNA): TGTGCCAGCAGTGGAACAGGGACCTTCTATGGCTACACCTTC.

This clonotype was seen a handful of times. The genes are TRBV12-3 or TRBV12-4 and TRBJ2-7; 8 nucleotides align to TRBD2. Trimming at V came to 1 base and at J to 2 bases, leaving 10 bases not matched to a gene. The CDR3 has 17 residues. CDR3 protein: CASSLVGVTGGPYEQYF. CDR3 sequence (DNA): TGTGCCAGCAGTTTAGTAGGCGTGACGGGGGGGCCCTACGAGCAGTACTTC.

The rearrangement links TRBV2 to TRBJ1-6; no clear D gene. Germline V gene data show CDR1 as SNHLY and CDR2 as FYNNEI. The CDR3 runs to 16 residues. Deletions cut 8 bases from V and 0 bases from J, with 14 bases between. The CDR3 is CASGIMMSSYNSPLHF. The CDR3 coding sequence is TGTGCCAGCGGTATTATGATGAGCTCCTATAATTCACCCCTCCACTTT.

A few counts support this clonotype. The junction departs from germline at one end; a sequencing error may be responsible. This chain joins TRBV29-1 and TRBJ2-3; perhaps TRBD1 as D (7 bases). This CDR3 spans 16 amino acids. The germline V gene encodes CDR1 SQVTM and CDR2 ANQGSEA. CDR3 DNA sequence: TGCAGCGCAACTGTCGGGGGAGAAGATGGGACAGACACGCAGTATTTT. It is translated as CSATVGGEDGTDTQYF.

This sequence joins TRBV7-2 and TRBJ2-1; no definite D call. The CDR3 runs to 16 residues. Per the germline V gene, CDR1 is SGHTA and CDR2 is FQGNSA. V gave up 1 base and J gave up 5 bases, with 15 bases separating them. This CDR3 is CASSLDVWAEHNEQFF. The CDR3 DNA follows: TGTGCCAGCAGCTTAGATGTTTGGGCGGAACACAATGAGCAGTTCTTC.